The rows below give T cell receptor beta chains drawn from one sample of a study of T-cell reconstitution after alpha-beta-depleted transplantation in children. Via MiXCR, TCRdb re-called the PCR reads, giving one row per CDR3 protein. The sample has about 980,000 distinct CDR3 sequences, 25% to 30% seen once. Source: PBMCs, mostly from graft donor cells, taken 360 days after TCRalphabeta/CD19-depleted stem cell transplant. The origin of the receptors is a boy younger than two who had a stem cell transplant for SCID, so the T cells may come from the graft donor. Each CDR3 is given with its conserved first and last residue. The size field is filled for only some rows; it gives once, few, many or a size class.

clone_size	v_call	j_call	cdr3_aa
.	TRBV4-3	TRBJ2-2	CASRSPGGELFF
few	TRBV29-1	TRBJ2-7	CSVIESYEQYF
few	TRBV27	TRBJ2-1	CASSPSTSIWGRDSSYNEQFF
.	TRBV20-1	TRBJ2-2	CSAPLAGRGTGELFF
.	TRBV28	TRBJ2-1	CASSFRIAGGLNEQFF
.	TRBV18	TRBJ2-5	CASATIQGAEETQYF
.	TRBV5-1	TRBJ1-5	CASSLSGQSNQPQHF
once	TRBV20-1	TRBJ2-3	CSASLRGEIGTDTQYF
.	TRBV24-1	TRBJ2-5	CATSDPGAGAETQYF
few	TRBV5-1	TRBJ2-4	CASSLEAGWDLAKNIQYF
.	TRBV18	TRBJ2-7	CASSPRTSGICEQYF
many	TRBV3-1	TRBJ2-1	CASSQERLELNEQFF
.	TRBV2	TRBJ2-3	CASSEGPIGGGPTDTQYF
.	TRBV6-5	TRBJ2-7	CASSFGDRGTYEQYF
.	TRBV4-1	TRBJ2-3	CASSQVGGGKGTDTQYF
.	TRBV7-2	TRBJ2-2	CASMKVQTNTGELFF
.	TRBV28	TRBJ1-5	CASSIGTNNKHF
.	TRBV7-2	TRBJ2-3	CASSLTHGQGAVDTQYF
few	TRBV7-9	TRBJ2-5	CASSQGQGRWTQETQYF
few	TRBV2	TRBJ1-1	CASSEAWGQTTEAFF
few	TRBV7-9	TRBJ2-7	CASSPGRDSYEQYF
few	TRBV10-2	TRBJ2-5	CASSPGLATLETQYF
few	TRBV6-5	TRBJ1-1	CASSYSVGNTEAFF
.	TRBV7-3	TRBJ2-7	CASSLTPGHIYEQYF
many	TRBV5-1	TRBJ2-5	CASSHMDGGNQETQYF
.	TRBV4-1	TRBJ2-1	CASSISGGASYNEQFF
.	TRBV12-3/TRBV12-4	TRBJ2-5	CASSPEGLGETQYF
few	TRBV20-1	TRBJ2-1	CSATAGGLSDEQFF
many	TRBV29-1	TRBJ1-2	CSVGRTGGEYGYTF
few	TRBV20-1	TRBJ2-2	CSARRQANLLAGELFF
.	TRBV6-6	TRBJ1-1	CASRRTGLTEAFF
few	TRBV12-3/TRBV12-4	TRBJ1-5	CASSSQGGGNQPQHF
many	TRBV20-1	TRBJ2-1	CSARRTGGESGRSEQFF
.	TRBV5-1	TRBJ2-1	CASSYPGQENEQFF
once	TRBV4-3	TRBJ2-6	CASSQKWSGTSGGGGFGANVLTF